Listed below are T cell receptor beta chains from one sample, sequenced in a study of T cell responses to AZD1222 COVID-19 vaccine. Data came from immunoSEQ multiplex PCR; TCRdb stores just in-frame clones and leaves some out. This table holds about 150,000 clones, 90% found once. The sample in question was peripheral blood, obtained on day 0 of AZD1222 vaccination. Receptors originate from an adult in good health. The CDR3 runs from the conserved cysteine through the conserved F or W. The order of the fields is V gene, clone size, D gene, J gene, CDR3 protein, CDR3 DNA. D genes are given only for firm matches. Clone size appears in some rows only: once, few, many, or a class for an expanded clone.

v_call: TRBV12-3/TRBV12-4
clone_size: -
d_call: -
j_call: TRBJ1-2
cdr3_aa: CASSLGLYGYTF
cdr3_nt: TGTGCCAGCAGTTTAGGATTATATGGCTACACCTTC

v_call: TRBV28
clone_size: -
d_call: TRBD2
j_call: TRBJ2-1
cdr3_aa: CASRPPGLAGGQDEQFF
cdr3_nt: TGTGCCAGCAGGCCCCCGGGACTAGCGGGGGGGCAGGATGAGCAGTTCTTC

v_call: TRBV29-1
clone_size: -
d_call: -
j_call: TRBJ1-5
cdr3_aa: CSVGRGYNQPQHF
cdr3_nt: TGCAGCGTTGGGCGGGGATATAATCAGCCCCAGCATTTT

v_call: TRBV4-2
clone_size: -
d_call: TRBD2
j_call: TRBJ2-5
cdr3_aa: CASSQAGGSRETQYF
cdr3_nt: TGTGCCAGCAGCCAAGCCGGGGGGTCGCGGGAGACCCAGTACTTC

v_call: TRBV7-2
clone_size: -
d_call: -
j_call: TRBJ2-1
cdr3_aa: CASSLAGTHEQFF
cdr3_nt: TGTGCCAGCAGCTTAGCCGGAACCCATGAGCAGTTCTTC

v_call: TRBV6-5
clone_size: -
d_call: -
j_call: TRBJ1-4
cdr3_aa: CASSYSFMDGEKLFF
cdr3_nt: TGTGCCAGCAGTTACTCGTTTATGGACGGTGAAAAACTGTTTTTT

v_call: TRBV27
clone_size: -
d_call: TRBD2
j_call: TRBJ2-1
cdr3_aa: CASSPQVVAGGPLNEQFF
cdr3_nt: TGTGCCAGCAGTCCTCAGGTAGTAGCGGGGGGGCCGCTCAATGAGCAGTTCTTC

v_call: TRBV19
clone_size: once
d_call: -
j_call: TRBJ1-1
cdr3_aa: CASTLSAQDEAFF
cdr3_nt: TGTGCCAGTACTCTCTCGGCCCAGGATGAAGCTTTCTTT

v_call: TRBV2
clone_size: once
d_call: TRBD1
j_call: TRBJ1-5
cdr3_aa: CASSESITGDGFQPQHF
cdr3_nt: TGTGCCAGCAGTGAATCAATCACAGGGGACGGGTTCCAGCCCCAGCATTTT

v_call: TRBV5-1
clone_size: -
d_call: TRBD2
j_call: TRBJ2-3
cdr3_aa: CASSLSGDPSTDTQYF
cdr3_nt: TGCGCCAGCAGCCTTAGCGGGGACCCTAGCACAGATACGCAGTATTTT

v_call: TRBV4-1
clone_size: -
d_call: -
j_call: TRBJ1-5
cdr3_aa: CASSPTRAFQPQHF
cdr3_nt: TGCGCCAGCAGCCCGACTCGGGCATTTCAGCCCCAGCATTTT

v_call: TRBV5-1
clone_size: -
d_call: -
j_call: TRBJ1-2
cdr3_aa: CASSSAPGKNGYTF
cdr3_nt: TGCGCCAGCAGCTCCGCGCCAGGGAAGAATGGCTACACCTTC

v_call: TRBV28
clone_size: once
d_call: -
j_call: TRBJ1-2
cdr3_aa: CASSLQRTSYGYTF
cdr3_nt: TGTGCCAGCAGTTTACAGCGGACTAGCTATGGCTACACCTTC

v_call: TRBV28
clone_size: few
d_call: -
j_call: TRBJ1-5
cdr3_aa: CASSGGGASLSQPQHF
cdr3_nt: TGTGCCAGCAGTGGGGGGGGCGCTTCCCTAAGTCAGCCCCAGCATTTT

v_call: TRBV19
clone_size: -
d_call: TRBD1
j_call: TRBJ2-1
cdr3_aa: CASIPTGGRDEQFF
cdr3_nt: TGTGCCAGTATTCCCACAGGGGGCAGAGATGAGCAGTTCTTC

v_call: TRBV7-2
clone_size: -
d_call: TRBD1
j_call: TRBJ1-4
cdr3_aa: CASSLGWVRGRDEKLFF
cdr3_nt: TGTGCCAGCAGCTTAGGGTGGGTGAGGGGGCGCGATGAAAAACTGTTTTTT

v_call: TRBV20-1
clone_size: -
d_call: -
j_call: TRBJ1-1
cdr3_aa: CSAIRDPEAFF
cdr3_nt: TGCAGTGCGATCCGGGACCCAGAAGCTTTCTTT

v_call: TRBV9
clone_size: -
d_call: TRBD1
j_call: TRBJ1-6
cdr3_aa: CASSVASTGGNSPLHF
cdr3_nt: TGTGCCAGCAGCGTAGCGTCGACAGGGGGTAATTCACCCCTCCACTTT

v_call: TRBV6-5
clone_size: -
d_call: -
j_call: TRBJ2-5
cdr3_aa: CASSRDRETQYF
cdr3_nt: TGTGCCAGCAGTAGAGATAGGGAGACCCAGTACTTC

v_call: TRBV3-1/TRBV3-2
clone_size: -
d_call: -
j_call: TRBJ1-3
cdr3_aa: CASSSGVYSGNTIYF
cdr3_nt: TGTGCCAGCAGCTCAGGGGTTTACTCTGGAAACACCATATATTTT

v_call: TRBV4-1
clone_size: -
d_call: -
j_call: TRBJ1-2
cdr3_aa: CASGSGAGRGGYTF
cdr3_nt: TGCGCCAGCGGCTCTGGGGCAGGGAGGGGCGGCTACACCTTC

v_call: TRBV19
clone_size: -
d_call: TRBD1
j_call: TRBJ1-6
cdr3_aa: CASSWDRGMNSPLHF
cdr3_nt: TGTGCCAGTAGTTGGGACAGGGGTATGAATTCACCCCTCCACTTT

v_call: TRBV12-3/TRBV12-4
clone_size: -
d_call: -
j_call: TRBJ2-2
cdr3_aa: CASAESVTGELFF
cdr3_nt: TGTGCCAGCGCTGAATCGGTCACCGGGGAGCTGTTTTTT

v_call: TRBV9
clone_size: -
d_call: -
j_call: TRBJ1-1
cdr3_aa: CASSLTGRTEAFF
cdr3_nt: TGTGCCAGCAGTCTTACAGGGCGGACTGAAGCTTTCTTT

v_call: TRBV25-1
clone_size: -
d_call: -
j_call: TRBJ1-6
cdr3_aa: CASSEFKGGGNSPLHF
cdr3_nt: TGTGCCAGCAGTGAATTTAAGGGGGGCGGTAATTCACCCCTCCACTTT

v_call: TRBV18
clone_size: -
d_call: -
j_call: TRBJ1-6
cdr3_aa: CASSPGRDSPLHF
cdr3_nt: TGTGCCAGCTCACCCGGTAGGGATTCACCCCTCCACTTT

v_call: TRBV5-4
clone_size: -
d_call: TRBD2
j_call: TRBJ2-3
cdr3_aa: CASSLGLAGEVDTQYF
cdr3_nt: TGTGCCAGCAGCCTAGGACTAGCGGGGGAAGTAGATACGCAGTATTTT

v_call: TRBV2
clone_size: -
d_call: -
j_call: TRBJ1-2
cdr3_aa: CASTTRRDIPTGYTF
cdr3_nt: TGTGCCAGCACCACGAGGAGGGACATCCCTACGGGCTACACCTTC

v_call: TRBV27
clone_size: -
d_call: -
j_call: TRBJ1-1
cdr3_aa: CASSLIGRQNTEAFF
cdr3_nt: TGTGCCAGCAGTTTAATTGGCAGGCAGAACACTGAAGCTTTCTTT

v_call: TRBV7-2
clone_size: -
d_call: -
j_call: TRBJ2-5
cdr3_aa: CASSQRGNINQETQYF
cdr3_nt: TGTGCCAGCAGCCAACGGGGAAATATAAACCAAGAGACCCAGTACTTC

v_call: TRBV5-1
clone_size: -
d_call: TRBD2
j_call: TRBJ2-7
cdr3_aa: CASSLSTSGGDEQYF
cdr3_nt: TGCGCCAGCAGCTTGAGCACTAGCGGGGGGGACGAGCAGTACTTC

v_call: TRBV28
clone_size: -
d_call: TRBD1
j_call: TRBJ1-6
cdr3_aa: CAIQGAWNSPLHF
cdr3_nt: TGTGCCATACAGGGGGCTTGGAATTCACCCCTCCACTTT

v_call: TRBV30
clone_size: -
d_call: -
j_call: TRBJ1-1
cdr3_aa: CAWSVSQDTEAFF
cdr3_nt: TGTGCCTGGAGTGTAAGCCAAGACACTGAAGCTTTCTTT

v_call: TRBV7-9
clone_size: -
d_call: -
j_call: TRBJ1-2
cdr3_aa: CASTPDPSGGANYGYTF
cdr3_nt: TGTGCCAGCACTCCCGATCCGTCGGGAGGCGCTAACTATGGCTACACCTTC

v_call: TRBV2
clone_size: few
d_call: -
j_call: TRBJ1-6
cdr3_aa: CASSEGQLGNSPLHF
cdr3_nt: TGTGCCAGCAGTGAGGGGCAACTTGGGAATTCACCCCTCCACTTT

v_call: TRBV3-1/TRBV3-2
clone_size: -
d_call: -
j_call: TRBJ2-4
cdr3_aa: CASSERQTAKNIQYF
cdr3_nt: TGTGCCAGCAGTGAAAGACAAACAGCCAAAAACATTCAGTACTTC

v_call: TRBV29-1
clone_size: -
d_call: TRBD1
j_call: TRBJ2-4
cdr3_aa: CSVADRGESIQYF
cdr3_nt: TGCAGCGTGGCGGACAGGGGTGAGAGCATTCAGTACTTC

v_call: TRBV5-1
clone_size: -
d_call: -
j_call: TRBJ1-6
cdr3_aa: CASSPFWQKADSPLHF
cdr3_nt: TGCGCCAGCAGCCCATTTTGGCAGAAAGCCGATTCACCCCTCCACTTT

v_call: TRBV28
clone_size: -
d_call: -
j_call: TRBJ1-5
cdr3_aa: CASSFSALQPQHF
cdr3_nt: TGTGCCAGCAGTTTCTCGGCGCTTCAGCCCCAGCATTTT

v_call: TRBV4-1
clone_size: -
d_call: -
j_call: TRBJ2-1
cdr3_aa: CASSQATVEQFF
cdr3_nt: TGCGCCAGCAGCCAGGCCACGGTCGAGCAGTTCTTC

v_call: TRBV10-3
clone_size: -
d_call: -
j_call: TRBJ2-3
cdr3_aa: CAISEGEWRGQYF
cdr3_nt: TGTGCCATCAGTGAGGGGGAATGGAGGGGGCAGTATTTT

v_call: TRBV4-2
clone_size: -
d_call: TRBD2
j_call: TRBJ2-7
cdr3_aa: CASSQDISTSGFSYEQYF
cdr3_nt: TGTGCCAGCAGCCAAGATATATCGACTAGCGGGTTCTCCTACGAGCAGTACTTC

v_call: TRBV5-1
clone_size: many
d_call: TRBD2
j_call: TRBJ2-5
cdr3_aa: CASSTSGGTLLQETQYF
cdr3_nt: TGCGCCAGCAGCACTAGCGGGGGGACTCTGCTTCAAGAGACCCAGTACTTC

v_call: TRBV6-5
clone_size: -
d_call: -
j_call: TRBJ1-2
cdr3_aa: CASSYTGFRGYTF
cdr3_nt: TGTGCCAGCAGTTACACAGGGTTCCGTGGCTACACCTTC

v_call: TRBV5-1
clone_size: few
d_call: -
j_call: TRBJ1-1
cdr3_aa: CASSLGPGAEAFF
cdr3_nt: TGCGCCAGCAGCTTGGGTCCGGGGGCTGAAGCTTTCTTT

v_call: TRBV4-1
clone_size: -
d_call: -
j_call: TRBJ2-4
cdr3_aa: CASTQGGSKNIQYF
cdr3_nt: TGCGCCAGCACCCAAGGGGGGAGCAAAAACATTCAGTACTTC